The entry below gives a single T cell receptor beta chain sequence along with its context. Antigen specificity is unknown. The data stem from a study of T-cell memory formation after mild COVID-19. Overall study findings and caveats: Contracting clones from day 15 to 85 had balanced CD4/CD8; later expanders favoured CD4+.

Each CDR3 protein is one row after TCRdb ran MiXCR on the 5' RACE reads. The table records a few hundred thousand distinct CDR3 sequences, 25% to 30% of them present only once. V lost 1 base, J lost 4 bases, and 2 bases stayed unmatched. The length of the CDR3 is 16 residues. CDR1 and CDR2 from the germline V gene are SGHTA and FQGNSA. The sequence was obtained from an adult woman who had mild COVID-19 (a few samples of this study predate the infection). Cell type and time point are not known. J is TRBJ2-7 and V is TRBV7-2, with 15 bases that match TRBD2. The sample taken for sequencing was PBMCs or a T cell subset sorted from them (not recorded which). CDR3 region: CASSLGTSGRGYEQYF. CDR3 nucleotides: TGTGCCAGCAGCTTAGGGACTAGCGGGAGGGGGTACGAGCAGTACTTC. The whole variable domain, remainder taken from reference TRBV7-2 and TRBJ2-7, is GAGVSQSPSNKVTEKGKDVELRCDPISGHTALYWYRQSLGQGLEFLIYFQGNSAPDKSGLPSDRFSAERTGGSVSTLTIQRTQQEDSAVYLCASSLGTSGRGYEQYFGPGTRLTVT.